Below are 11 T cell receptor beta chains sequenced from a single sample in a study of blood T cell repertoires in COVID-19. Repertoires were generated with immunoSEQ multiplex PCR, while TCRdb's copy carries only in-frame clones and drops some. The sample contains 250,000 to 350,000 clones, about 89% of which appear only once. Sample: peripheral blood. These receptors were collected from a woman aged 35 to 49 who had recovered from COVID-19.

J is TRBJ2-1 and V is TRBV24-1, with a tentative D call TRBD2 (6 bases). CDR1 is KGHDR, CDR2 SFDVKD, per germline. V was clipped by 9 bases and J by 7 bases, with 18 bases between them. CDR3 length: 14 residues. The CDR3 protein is CATAAGLAPNEQFF. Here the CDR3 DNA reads TGTGCCACCGCAGCTGGGCTAGCGCCGAATGAGCAGTTCTTC.

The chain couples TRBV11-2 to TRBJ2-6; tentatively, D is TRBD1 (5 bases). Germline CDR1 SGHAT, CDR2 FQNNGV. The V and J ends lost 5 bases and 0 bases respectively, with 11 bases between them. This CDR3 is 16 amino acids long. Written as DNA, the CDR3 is TGTGCCAGCAGCCCAGGGCCCCACTCTGGGGCCAACGTCCTGACTTTC. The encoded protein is CASSPGPHSGANVLTF.

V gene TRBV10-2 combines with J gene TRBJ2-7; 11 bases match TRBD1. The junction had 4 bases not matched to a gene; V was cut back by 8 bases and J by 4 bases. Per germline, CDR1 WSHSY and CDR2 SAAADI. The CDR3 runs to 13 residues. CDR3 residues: CASGDRGIYEQYF. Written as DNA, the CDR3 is TGCGCCAGCGGGGACAGGGGGATTTACGAGCAGTACTTC.

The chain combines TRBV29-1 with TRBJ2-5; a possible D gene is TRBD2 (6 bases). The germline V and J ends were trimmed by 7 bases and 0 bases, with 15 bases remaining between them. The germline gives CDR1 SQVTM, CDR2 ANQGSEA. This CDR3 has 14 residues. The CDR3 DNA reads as TGCAGCGCCCCCCGGGACTCGAACCAAGAGACCCAGTACTTC. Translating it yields CSAPRDSNQETQYF.

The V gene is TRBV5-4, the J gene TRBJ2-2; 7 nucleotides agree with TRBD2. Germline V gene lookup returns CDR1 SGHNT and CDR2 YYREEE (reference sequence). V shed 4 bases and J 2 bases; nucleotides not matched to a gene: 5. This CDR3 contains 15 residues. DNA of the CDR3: TGTGCCAGCAGCACAACGGGAGGTAACACCGGGGAGCTGTTTTTT. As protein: CASSTTGGNTGELFF. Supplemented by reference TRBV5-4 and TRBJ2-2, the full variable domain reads ETGVTQSPTHLIKTRGQQVTLRCSSQSGHNTVSWYQQALGQGPQFIFQYYREEENGRGNFPPRFSGLQFPNYSSELNVNALELDDSALYLCASSTTGGNTGELFFGEGSRLTVL.

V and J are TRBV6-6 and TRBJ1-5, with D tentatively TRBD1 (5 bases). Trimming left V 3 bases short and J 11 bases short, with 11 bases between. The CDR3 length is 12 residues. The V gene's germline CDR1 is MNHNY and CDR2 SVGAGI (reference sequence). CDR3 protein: CASSYLGEAQHF. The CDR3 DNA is TGTGCCAGCAGTTATTTGGGGGAGGCCCAGCATTTT.

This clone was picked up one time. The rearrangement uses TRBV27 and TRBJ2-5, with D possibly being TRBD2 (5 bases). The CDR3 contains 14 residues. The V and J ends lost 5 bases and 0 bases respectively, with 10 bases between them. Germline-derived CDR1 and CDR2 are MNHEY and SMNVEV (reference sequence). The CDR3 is CASSTGNHQETQYF. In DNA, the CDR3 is TGTGCCAGCAGTACCGGGAACCACCAAGAGACCCAGTACTTC.

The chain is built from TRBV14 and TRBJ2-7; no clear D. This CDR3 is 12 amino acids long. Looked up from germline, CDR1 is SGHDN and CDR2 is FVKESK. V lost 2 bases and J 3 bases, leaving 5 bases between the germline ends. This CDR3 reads CASSQSNYEQYF. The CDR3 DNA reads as TGTGCCAGCAGCCAATCAAACTACGAGCAGTACTTC.

This CDR3 reads CASRALAGGRNTGELFF. CDR3 bases: TGTGCCAGCAGGGCACTAGCGGGAGGGCGGAACACCGGGGAGCTGTTTTTT. The V and J genes are TRBV7-9 and TRBJ2-2; 13 positions match TRBD2. The CDR3 is 17 amino acids. From germline, CDR1 is SEHNR and CDR2 FQNEAQ (reference sequence). The junction had 5 bases not matched to a gene; V was cut back by 6 bases and J by 1 base.

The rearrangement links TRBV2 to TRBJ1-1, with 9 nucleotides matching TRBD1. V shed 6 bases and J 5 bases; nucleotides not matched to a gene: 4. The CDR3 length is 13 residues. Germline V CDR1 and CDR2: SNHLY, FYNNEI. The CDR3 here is CASSRQGGTEAFF. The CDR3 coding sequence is TGTGCCAGCAGCCGACAGGGGGGGACTGAAGCTTTCTTT. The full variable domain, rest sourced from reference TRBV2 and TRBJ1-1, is EPEVTQTPSHQVTQMGQEVILRCVPISNHLYFYWYRQILGQKVEFLVSFYNNEISEKSEIFDDQFSVERPDGSNFTLKIRSTKLEDSAMYFCASSRQGGTEAFFGQGTRLTVV.

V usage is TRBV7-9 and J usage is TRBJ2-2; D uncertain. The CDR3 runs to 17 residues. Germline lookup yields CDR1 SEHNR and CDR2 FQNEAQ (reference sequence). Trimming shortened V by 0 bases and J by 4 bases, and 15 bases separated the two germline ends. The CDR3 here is CASSLAGSSRSTGELFF. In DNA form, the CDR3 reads TGTGCCAGCAGCTTAGCCGGTTCGTCCAGGTCCACCGGGGAGCTGTTTTTT.